Given below is one TCR beta chain in context. The antigen is not known. The data were obtained in a study of shared clonotypes between healthy human individuals. Findings and limits, study-wide: Naive CD4 clonotypes overlapped across a handful of donors at around 4.8%.

Terminally differentiated effector memory CD45RA+ cells were excluded by CCR7 positive selection of CD45RO-negative cells. After removal of 3 bases from V and 0 bases from J, the junction contained 4 bases not matched to a gene. The CDR3 runs to 16 residues. The germline V gene has CDR1 SNHLY and CDR2 FYNNEI. Produced via immunoSEQ multiplex PCR; TCRdb's table is partial and in-frame only. Among fewer than 1 million clones listed, roughly 96% were seen once. V usage is TRBV2 and J usage is TRBJ1-5, with 8 bases matching TRBD1. The sequence came from a man aged 25 to 40 in good health. Sequenced: naive CD8+ T cells sorted from blood. DNA for the CDR3: TGTGCCAGCAGTGAGGGACAGGCAGTTAGCAATCAGCCCCAGCATTTT. Translating gives CASSEGQAVSNQPQHF.